These T cell receptor beta chains were read from a single sample in a study of T-cell reconstitution after alpha-beta-depleted transplantation in children. Each CDR3 protein gets one entry after TCRdb re-called the PCR reads with MiXCR. This sample carries 400,000 to 550,000 distinct CDR3 sequences, 10% to 13% of them seen once, and the ten largest clones take 2%. The specimen comprised PBMCs, sampled before TCRalphabeta/CD19-depleted stem cell transplant. All receptors come from a child younger than 10 with inherited bone marrow failure, due to receive a stem cell transplant. Each CDR3 is given with its conserved first and last residue. The order of the fields is J gene, clone size, V gene, D gene, CDR3 DNA, CDR3 protein. A D gene is named only where the DNA matches it firmly. Part of the rows lack a size; the others show once, few, many or a class for expanded clones.

>TRBJ1-2|many|TRBV5-6|-
TGTGCCAGCAGCTTCGTCCTCACAGTCGTCTATGGCTACACCTTC
CASSFVLTVVYGYTF
>TRBJ2-1|few|TRBV7-6|-
TGTGCCAGCAGCCTAGTGTATGGCAGCCTTGAGCAGTTCTTC
CASSLVYGSLEQFF
>TRBJ1-2|many|TRBV12-5|-
TGTGCTAGTGGTCTGCGACGGACAGTTAACTATGGCTACACCTTC
CASGLRRTVNYGYTF
>TRBJ2-7|many|TRBV11-2|-
TGTGCCAGCAGCTTACTTCCTACCTACTCCTACGAGCAGTACTTC
CASSLLPTYSYEQYF
>TRBJ2-3|many|TRBV7-2|-
TGTGCCAGCAGCTTAGAGGGAGGACTCCCCGGGGATACGCAGTATTTT
CASSLEGGLPGDTQYF
>TRBJ2-5|many|TRBV20-1|TRBD2
TGCAGTGCGGATAGCGGGACTAGCGTTGAAGAGACCCAGTACTTC
CSADSGTSVEETQYF
>TRBJ2-5|many|TRBV6-2/TRBV6-3|TRBD1
TGTGCCAGCAGTTACGGGACAGCGGAAGGTGGGGAAACCCAGTACTTC
CASSYGTAEGGETQYF
>TRBJ2-1|many|TRBV5-5|TRBD2
TGTGCCAGCAGCTTGAGCCTAGCGGTTCCCAATGAGCAGTTCTTC
CASSLSLAVPNEQFF
>TRBJ2-5|many|TRBV12-3/TRBV12-4|TRBD1
TGTGCCAGCAGTCATCTCGACAGGGACCGACAAGAGACCCAGTACTTC
CASSHLDRDRQETQYF
>TRBJ2-1|few|TRBV5-1|-
TGCGCCAGCAGCTTGACACCGAAATCTACAAACAATGAGCAGTTCTTC
CASSLTPKSTNNEQFF
>TRBJ2-1|many|TRBV7-2|TRBD2
TGTGCCAGCAGCCCGCAGACTAGCGGCTACAATGAGCAGTTCTTC
CASSPQTSGYNEQFF
>TRBJ2-4|many|TRBV6-5|-
TGTGCCAGCAGTTACGGAGGAACCAAAAACATTCAGTACTTC
CASSYGGTKNIQYF
>TRBJ2-7|-|TRBV3-1|-
TGTGCCAGCAGCTGGGCCGGGACTCCCACCTACGAGCAGTACTTC
CASSWAGTPTYEQYF
>TRBJ2-6|many|TRBV29-1|-
TGCAGCGTTGTAGGCCCTGGGGCCAACGTCCTGACTTTC
CSVVGPGANVLTF
>TRBJ2-2|many|TRBV7-7|TRBD2
TGTGCTAGCAGCTTACGGGGGGGCGAGGAGCTGTTTTTT
CASSLRGGEELFF
>TRBJ2-2|many|TRBV7-9|TRBD1
TGTGCCAGCAGCCCTCCGGACAGGGCGGCCGGGGAGCTGTTTTTT
CASSPPDRAAGELFF
>TRBJ1-5|-|TRBV19|-
TGTGCCAGGATGAATCAGCCCCAGCATTTT
CARMNQPQHF
>TRBJ1-5|many|TRBV5-6|TRBD1
TGTGCCAGCAGCTTGGTTGGACAGGACAATCAGCCCCAGCATTTT
CASSLVGQDNQPQHF
>TRBJ1-1|-|TRBV5-5|-
TGTGCCAGCAGCTTGGAAGGCAGGGATTTCACTGAAGCTTTCTTT
CASSLEGRDFTEAFF
>TRBJ1-2|many|TRBV28|-
TGTGCCAGCAGTCCCCCGGGGCCCTATGGCTACACCTTC
CASSPPGPYGYTF
>TRBJ2-2|-|TRBV30|TRBD1
TGTGCCTGGAACAGGGGTGTGACCGGGGAGCTGTTTTTT
CAWNRGVTGELFF
>TRBJ2-7|few|TRBV12-3/TRBV12-4|-
TGTGCCAGCAGTTTACGCCCGGGCAGGGTAAGATCCTACGAGCAGTACTTC
CASSLRPGRVRSYEQYF
>TRBJ1-2|few|TRBV6-1|-
TGTGCCAGCACCAACCGGACACGGGCCTATGGCTACACCTTC
CASTNRTRAYGYTF
>TRBJ2-7|many|TRBV27|TRBD1
TGTGCCACCCGGACAGGCTACGAGCAGTACTTC
CATRTGYEQYF
>TRBJ2-1|-|TRBV24-1|TRBD2
TGTGCCACCAGTGATTTAGAGACTAGCGGGAGGGATAGCTCCTACAATGAGCAGTTCTTC
CATSDLETSGRDSSYNEQFF
>TRBJ2-2|few|TRBV27|TRBD2
TGTGCCAGCAGTTTATACCCCCGGGCTAGCGGGAGGGTCGGGGAGCTGTTTTTT
CASSLYPRASGRVGELFF
>TRBJ1-5|many|TRBV20-1|-
TGCAGTGCTAGAGATCTGGGGGGCAATCAGCCCCAGCATTTT
CSARDLGGNQPQHF
>TRBJ2-6|-|TRBV30|-
TGTGCCTCTGAGGAGCTTAGCTCTGGGGCCAACGTCCTGACTTTC
CASEELSSGANVLTF
>TRBJ2-7|many|TRBV29-1|-
TGCAGCGTGGTTGGTAGGGATCTCAACGAGCAGTACTTC
CSVVGRDLNEQYF
>TRBJ1-2|-|TRBV7-2|-
TGTGCCAGCAGCCCACCGGGGGCAGGGGAAGACTATGGCTACACCTTC
CASSPPGAGEDYGYTF
>TRBJ2-2|-|TRBV27|TRBD2
TGTGCCAGCAGTTTATCGCAGGGACTAGAACCTCGAGAGCTGTTTTTT
CASSLSQGLEPRELFF
>TRBJ2-5|many|TRBV12-3/TRBV12-4|TRBD1
TGTGCCAGCAGCACCCTTAGGACAGGGCAAGAGACCCAGTACTTC
CASSTLRTGQETQYF